There are a few counts of the clone carrying this T cell receptor (beta chain). Trimming at V came to 4 bases and at J to 2 bases, leaving 9 bases not matched to a gene. The CDR3 runs 17 residues. Looked up from germline, CDR1 is SGHVS and CDR2 is FQNEAQ. The data belong to a study of cytomegalovirus exposure and HLA in healthy donors. Primers included in the PCR were 60 Vbeta and 13 Jbeta primers. Repertoires were generated with immunoSEQ multiplex PCR, while TCRdb's copy carries only in-frame clones and drops some. In the table there are about 180,000 clones, about three quarters of which are singletons.

The specimen was PBMCs. The sequence came from a man aged 18 to 35 in good health and CMV-seronegative. The chain links TRBV7-8 to TRBJ1-5, with 9 positions matching TRBD1. This CDR3 reads CASSSTLQGAGNQPQHF. The CDR3 DNA reads TGTGCCAGCAGCTCGACCTTACAGGGGGCGGGCAATCAGCCCCAGCATTTT.